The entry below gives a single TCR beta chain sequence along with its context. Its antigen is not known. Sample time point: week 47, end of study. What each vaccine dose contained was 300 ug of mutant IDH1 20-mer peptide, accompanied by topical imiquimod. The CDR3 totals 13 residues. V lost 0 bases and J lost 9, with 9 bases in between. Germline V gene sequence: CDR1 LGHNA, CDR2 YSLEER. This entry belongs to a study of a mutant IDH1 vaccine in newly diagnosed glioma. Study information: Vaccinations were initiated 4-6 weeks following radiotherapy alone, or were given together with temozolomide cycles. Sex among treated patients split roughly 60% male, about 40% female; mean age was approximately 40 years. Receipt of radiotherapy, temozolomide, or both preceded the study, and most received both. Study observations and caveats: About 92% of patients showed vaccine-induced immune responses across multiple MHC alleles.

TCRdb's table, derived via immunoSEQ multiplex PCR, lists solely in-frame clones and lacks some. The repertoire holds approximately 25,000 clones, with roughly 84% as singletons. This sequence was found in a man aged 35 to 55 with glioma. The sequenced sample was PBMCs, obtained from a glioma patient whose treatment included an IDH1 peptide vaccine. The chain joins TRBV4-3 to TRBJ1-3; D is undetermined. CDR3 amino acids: CASSQDPGGTIYF. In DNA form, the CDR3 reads TGCGCCAGCAGCCAAGATCCAGGTGGCACCATATATTTT.